The entry that follows covers one TCR beta chain sequence. This sample is drawn from a study of blood T cell repertoires in COVID-19. Across the whole study: The United States, Italy and Spain supplied acute and convalescent COVID-19 samples. Sample material is recorded as cDNA or gDNA derived from T cells, B-cell-depleted T cells, or PBMCs.

As handled by the study authors: Quantification of nucleated cells was approximated via reference gene primer amplification. Generated by immunoSEQ multiplex PCR, the TCRdb table keeps only in-frame clones and is missing some. The V and J calls and the clone size are those of that table, but D and trimming were determined from the DNA. Here the sample spans roughly 300,000 clones, approximately 90% being singletons. Patients at the Seattle site were enrolled during active infection and followed longitudinally. Sequencing was done on a sample of peripheral blood. This receptor was taken from a young woman with COVID-19, enrolled during active disease.

CDR3 sequence (DNA): TGTGCCAGCAGCTTAGTCAAGGGGAACTACAATGAGCAGTTCTTC. Translating it yields CASSLVKGNYNEQFF. The chain has TRBV7-8 and TRBJ2-1; TRBD1 is a possible D gene (5 bases). Germline V gives CDR1 SGHVS, CDR2 FQNEAQ. Trimming pared 1 base from V and 3 bases from J, leaving 10 bases between. CDR3 length: 15 amino acids.